This entry concerns a single T cell receptor (beta chain). The sample is drawn from a study of T cells expressing NK-cell markers. The wider study: Sequencing covered eight donors, seven HCMV-seropositive and one seronegative.

Reanalyzing the 5' RACE reads, TCRdb keeps one entry per CDR3 protein, without DNA. Listed are some 340,000 distinct CDR3 sequences; around 4.9% falls within the top ten. Germline-derived CDR1 and CDR2 are MDHEN and SYDVKM. The CDR3 is 15 residues long. Sequenced sample: blood T cells: a sorted CD56 or NKG2C T cell subset, CD4+ or CD8+ T cells, or bulk PBMC T cells (not recorded which). The origin of this receptor is a man aged 18 to 69 in good health. The genes are TRBV28 and TRBJ1-4; TCRdb lists TRBD1, though no DNA is available to test this call. This CDR3 reads CASSKSRGQGQKLFF.